This T cell receptor (beta chain) was captured in a study of molecular identifiers for immune sequencing clone quantification. Study background: Replicates partitioned RNA from approximately 22,000 or 94,000 naive CD8 cells into five parts, sequencing four.

From the PCR reads, TCRdb called clonotypes with MiXCR, one entry per CDR3 protein. The sample has 60,000 to 75,000 distinct CDR3 sequences, under 20% seen once. Construction of naive CD8 libraries employed about 19,000 to 1,100,000 sorted cells together with 10%, 30% or 50% RNA. Many counts were recorded for this clonotype. The CDR3 runs to 13 residues. Deletions cut 10 bases from V and 2 bases from J, with 14 bases between. CDR1 is MDHEN and CDR2 is SYDVKM in the germline V gene. The clonotype comes from a human donor in good health. Some libraries in this study had Jurkat cell RNA spiked in. The chain uses TRBV28 and TRBJ2-5; D remains unclear. Sequenced sample: naive CD8+ T cells from blood, with Jurkat cell RNA spiked in. The sample's subset: FACS-sorted CD8+CD4-CCR7+CD45RA+ naive T cells. CDR3 in amino acids: CATTGSYQETQYF. The CDR3 DNA reads TGTGCCACCACCGGGTCCTATCAAGAGACCCAGTACTTC.